The 13 T cell receptor beta chains reported below all come from one sample, sequenced in a study of blood T cell repertoires in COVID-19. Profiling relied on immunoSEQ multiplex PCR, and the TCRdb table lists in-frame clones only, not all of them. The table records a few hundred thousand clones, roughly 90% of them present only once. Input material: peripheral blood. The receptors stem from a woman aged 35 to 49 who had recovered from COVID-19.

With respect to this clone: An end of the junction does not agree with germline; a read error may underlie this. J is TRBJ2-7 and V is TRBV3-1 (or the pseudogene TRBV3-2); 8 positions match TRBD2. The CDR3 totals 16 residues. Germline lookup yields CDR1 LGHDT and CDR2 YNNKEL (reference sequence). The CDR3 loop reads CASSQGTGLEGYEQYF. CDR3 nucleotides: TGTGCCAGCAGTCAAGGAACGGGACTAGAAGGCTACGAGCAGTACTTC.

V usage is TRBV5-1 and J usage is TRBJ2-3, with a tentative D call TRBD2 (5 bases). This CDR3 spans 15 amino acids. Germline CDR1 reads SGHRS; CDR2 reads YFSETQ. V lost 4 bases and J lost 3, with 15 bases in between. CDR3 in DNA: TGCGCCAGCAGCCTGTTGCCGGGCGGGACAGATACGCAGTATTTT. This codes for CASSLLPGGTDTQYF.

J is TRBJ2-3 and V is TRBV6-2 or TRBV6-3, with 7 bases aligning to TRBD1. The trim removed 5 bases at V and 2 bases at J, leaving 7 bases unmatched. Germline loops: CDR1 MNHEY, CDR2 SVGEGT. The length of the CDR3 is 15 residues. The CDR3 nucleotides read TGTGCCAGCAGTATGACAGGGTCCTTCACAGATACGCAGTATTTT. Protein product: CASSMTGSFTDTQYF.

This chain links TRBV6-5 with TRBJ2-4; D not certain. Germline V gives CDR1 MNHEY, CDR2 SVGAGI. The CDR3 length is 15 residues. Trimming pared 11 bases from V and 7 bases from J, leaving 24 bases between. CDR3: CAAASGFPPENIQYF. CDR3 DNA: TGTGCCGCAGCATCGGGTTTCCCCCCGGAGAACATTCAGTACTTC.

J is TRBJ1-6 and V is TRBV5-5; no clear D gene. Germline assignment: CDR1 SGHKS and CDR2 YYEKEE (reference sequence). This CDR3 contains 10 residues. V was cut by 1 base and J by 13 bases, with 3 bases left in between. CDR3 amino acids: CASSLYPLHF. CDR3 in DNA: TGTGCCAGCAGCTTGTATCCCCTCCACTTT. Full variable domain (remainder filled in from reference TRBV5-5 and TRBJ1-6): DAGVTQSPTHLIKTRGQQVTLRCSPISGHKSVSWYQQVLGQGPQFIFQYYEKEERGRGNFPDRFSARQFPNYSSELNVNALLLGDSALYLCASSLYPLHFGNGTRLTVT.

This clone was recorded a few times. The gene calls are TRBV28 and TRBJ1-1; D gene unclear. CDR3 size: 12 residues. The V gene's germline CDR1 is MDHEN and CDR2 SYDVKM. The germline V and J ends were trimmed by 2 bases and 1 base, with 2 bases remaining between them. Here the CDR3 reads CASSLQNTEAFF. The CDR3, as DNA: TGTGCCAGCAGTTTACAGAACACTGAAGCTTTCTTT.

This chain joins TRBV5-5 and TRBJ1-2; D may be TRBD1 (6 bases). Germline CDR1 reads SGHKS; CDR2 reads YYEKEE (reference sequence). V gave up 1 base and J gave up 2 bases, with 15 bases separating them. CDR3 length equals 16 residues. The CDR3 sequence: CASSLSTGLGNYGYTF. The CDR3 DNA is TGTGCCAGCAGCTTGAGTACAGGGTTGGGCAACTATGGCTACACCTTC.

This clone was counted only a few times. The rearrangement joins TRBV6-5 to TRBJ2-7; D remains unclear. Trimming pared 8 bases from V and 3 bases from J, leaving 8 bases between. Germline CDR1 is MNHEY and CDR2 is SVGAGI. This CDR3 contains 11 residues. The CDR3 protein is CASSVNYEQYF. The CDR3, as DNA: TGTGCCAGCTCGGTAAACTACGAGCAGTACTTC.

This chain links TRBV4-2 with TRBJ1-3; D is undetermined. Trimming shortened V by 4 bases and J by 0 bases, and 13 bases separated the two germline ends. The CDR3 covers 16 residues. Germline-derived CDR1 and CDR2 are LGHNA and YNFKEQ. The DNA of the CDR3 is TGTGCCAGCAGCCCCTACCCTCTTAGCTCTGGAAACACCATATATTTT. It specifies CASSPYPLSSGNTIYF.

The V gene is TRBV11-3, the J gene TRBJ2-6, with 7 bases matching TRBD1. This CDR3 is built from 19 residues. V trimming: 5 bases; J trimming: 1 base; junction bases outside the gene matches: 14. The V gene's germline CDR1 is SGHNT and CDR2 YENEEA. DNA of the CDR3: TGTGCCAGCAGCCCGTCGACAGGGCTTCTAGGGTCTGGGGCCAACGTCCTGACTTTC. It is translated as CASSPSTGLLGSGANVLTF. Variable domain in full (rest from reference TRBV11-3 and TRBJ2-6): EAGVVQSPRYKIIEKKQPVAFWCNPISGHNTLYWYLQNLGQGPELLIRYENEEAVDDSQLPKDRFSAERLKGVDSTLKIQPAELGDSAVYLCASSPSTGLLGSGANVLTFGAGSRLTVL.

The chain joins TRBV6-6 to TRBJ2-1; no firm D call. Germline values: CDR1 MNHNY, CDR2 SVGAGI (reference sequence). This CDR3 spans 15 amino acids. The germline V and J ends were trimmed by 2 bases and 6 bases, with 14 bases remaining between them. CDR3 sequence reads: CASSYVVVAGNEQFF. CDR3 coding DNA: TGTGCCAGCAGTTACGTTGTAGTAGCCGGCAATGAGCAGTTCTTC.

As for this clone: At one end the junction does not follow the germline gene, possibly because of a read error. The rearrangement links TRBV19 to TRBJ1-5; TRBD1 aligns across 8 bases. Germline CDR1 and CDR2: LNHDA and SQIVND (reference sequence). The CDR3 extends over 15 amino acids. The CDR3 protein is CTSSLQGGSGQPQHF. DNA for the CDR3: TGTACCAGTAGCCTACAGGGGGGGTCTGGTCAGCCCCAGCATTTT.

The gene calls are TRBV10-3 and TRBJ2-7; the D gene is possibly TRBD2 (6 bases). CDR1 is ENHRY, CDR2 SYGVKD, per germline. The CDR3 spans 12 residues. Between the trimmed V and J ends, which lost 6 bases and 0 bases, there was a span of 6 bases. The CDR3 DNA sequence: TGTGCCATCAGGGACTACTCCTACGAGCAGTACTTC. Translation gives CAIRDYSYEQYF.